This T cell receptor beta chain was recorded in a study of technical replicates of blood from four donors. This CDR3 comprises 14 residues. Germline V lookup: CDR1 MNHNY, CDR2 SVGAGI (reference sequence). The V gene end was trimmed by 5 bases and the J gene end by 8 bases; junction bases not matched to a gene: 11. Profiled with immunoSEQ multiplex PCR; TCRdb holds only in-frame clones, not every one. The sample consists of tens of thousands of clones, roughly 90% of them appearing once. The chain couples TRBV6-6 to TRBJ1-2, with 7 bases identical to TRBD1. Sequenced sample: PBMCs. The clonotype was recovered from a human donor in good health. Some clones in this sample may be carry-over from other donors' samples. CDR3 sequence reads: CASSKPLQGSGYTF. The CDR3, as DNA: TGTGCCAGCAGTAAGCCGTTACAGGGGAGCGGCTACACCTTC.